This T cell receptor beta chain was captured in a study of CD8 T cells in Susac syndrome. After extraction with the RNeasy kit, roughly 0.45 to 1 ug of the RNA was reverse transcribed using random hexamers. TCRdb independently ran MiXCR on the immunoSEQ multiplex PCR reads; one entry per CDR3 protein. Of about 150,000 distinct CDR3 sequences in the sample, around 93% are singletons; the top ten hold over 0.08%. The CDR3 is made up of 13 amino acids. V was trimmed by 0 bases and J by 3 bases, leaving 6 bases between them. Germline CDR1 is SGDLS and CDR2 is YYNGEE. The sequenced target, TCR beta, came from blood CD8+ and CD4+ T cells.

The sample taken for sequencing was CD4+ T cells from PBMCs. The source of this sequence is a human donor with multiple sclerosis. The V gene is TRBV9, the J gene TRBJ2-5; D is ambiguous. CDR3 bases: TGTGCCAGCAGCGTAGGTATAGAAGAGACCCAGTACTTC. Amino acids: CASSVGIEETQYF.